This section outlines one T cell receptor beta chain sequence together with its context. Its antigen is currently not known. No quality values exist for individual bases; no much larger clone is one base distant. These data are taken from a study of control samples from healthy donors and cancer patients (dated by TCRdb to between 2020 and 2021). Trimming takes 0 bases from V and 4 bases from J, and the germline ends sit 3 bases apart. CDR1 and CDR2, per the germline V gene, are SGDLS and YYNGEE. Including the terminal cysteine and phenylalanine, the CDR3 comprises 12 residues. Only the CDR3 DNA is retained, 36 bases long and in frame from the first base. Library preparation used the immunoSEQ multiplex PCR assay. TCRdb stores this immuneACCESS table with in-frame sequences only. Part of the clones is absent; in the studies checked, under half of the shortfall reflects unresolved V genes, and no reason is known for the rest. The sample records about 17,000 clones, 85% to 90% of which are singletons. The top ten hold 32% of the sample.

This TCR derives from a man in his fifties or sixties with head and neck cancer. The rearranged segments are TRBV9 and TRBJ2-3; no D gene call is confident. Sequenced sample: PBMCs. The CDR3 region reads CASSVGSDTQYF. The sequenced DNA is TGTGCCAGCAGCGTAGGGTCAGATACGCAGTATTTT.